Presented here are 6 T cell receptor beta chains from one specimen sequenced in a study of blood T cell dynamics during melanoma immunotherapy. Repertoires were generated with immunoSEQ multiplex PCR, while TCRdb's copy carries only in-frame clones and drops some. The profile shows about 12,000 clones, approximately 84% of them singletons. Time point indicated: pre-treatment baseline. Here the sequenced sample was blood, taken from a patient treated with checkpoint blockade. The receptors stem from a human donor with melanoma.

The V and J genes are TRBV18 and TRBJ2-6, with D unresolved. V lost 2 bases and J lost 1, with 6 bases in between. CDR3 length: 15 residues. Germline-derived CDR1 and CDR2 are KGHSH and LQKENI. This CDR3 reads CASSPLGSGANVLTF. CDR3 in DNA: TGTGCCAGCTCACCATTGGGGTCTGGGGCCAACGTCCTGACTTTC.

CDR3 protein: CSGGGALEQYF. Written as DNA, the CDR3 is TGCAGTGGCGGGGGGGCCCTCGAGCAGTACTTC. This rearrangement joins TRBV20-1 to TRBJ2-7; TRBD2 matches at 9 bases. V gave up 7 bases and J gave up 6 bases; unmatched junction bases: 4. Germline CDR1 and CDR2: DFQATT and SNEGSKA (reference sequence). The CDR3 spans 11 residues.

The CDR3 loop is CASSLTGTSPDEQFF. The CDR3 DNA follows: TGTGCCAGCAGCCTGACCGGGACTAGCCCGGATGAGCAGTTCTTC. V gene TRBV7-7 combines with J gene TRBJ2-1; 9 bases align to TRBD2. The CDR3 extends over 15 amino acids. V shed 5 bases, J shed 8 bases, and the junction held 10 bases outside the gene matches. The germline V gene encodes CDR1 SSHAT and CDR2 FNYEAQ (reference sequence). The full variable domain, rest sourced from reference TRBV7-7 and TRBJ2-1, is GAGVSQSPRYKVTKRGQDVTLRCDPISSHATLYWYQQALGQGPEFLTYFNYEAQPDKSGLPSDRFSAERPEGSISTLTIQRTEQRDSAMYRCASSLTGTSPDEQFFGPGTRLTVL.

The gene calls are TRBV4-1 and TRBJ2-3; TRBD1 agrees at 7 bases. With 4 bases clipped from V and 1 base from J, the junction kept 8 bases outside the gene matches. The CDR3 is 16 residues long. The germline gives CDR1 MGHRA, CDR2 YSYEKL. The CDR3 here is CASSRGEGAGTDTQYF. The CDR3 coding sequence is TGCGCCAGCAGCCGTGGAGAGGGGGCTGGCACAGATACGCAGTATTTT.

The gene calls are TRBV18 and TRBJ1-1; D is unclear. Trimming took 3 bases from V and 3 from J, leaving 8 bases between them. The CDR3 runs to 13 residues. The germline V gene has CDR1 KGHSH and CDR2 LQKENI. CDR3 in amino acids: CASSPRGDTEAFF. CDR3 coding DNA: TGTGCCAGCTCACCCCGCGGGGACACTGAAGCTTTCTTT.

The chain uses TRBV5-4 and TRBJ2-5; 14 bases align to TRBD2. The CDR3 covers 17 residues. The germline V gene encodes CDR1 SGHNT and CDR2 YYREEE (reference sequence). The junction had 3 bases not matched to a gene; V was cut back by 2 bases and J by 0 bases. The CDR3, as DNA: TGTGCCAGCAGCTTAGGGACTAGCGGGGGTTACCAAGAGACCCAGTACTTC. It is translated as CASSLGTSGGYQETQYF.